These T cell receptor beta chains were read from a single sample in a study of OX40 agonist ivuxolimab in advanced cancers. Libraries were prepared by immunoSEQ multiplex PCR; TCRdb keeps only in-frame clonotypes and omits some of them. The profile covers tens of thousands of clones, with around four fifths appearing a single time and around 1.7% taken by the ten largest. The specimen was CD4+ or CD8+ T cells sorted from blood, collected in a trial of the OX40 agonist ivuxolimab. The receptors stem from an adult with an advanced solid tumor such as melanoma, head and neck, liver or kidney cancer. Each CDR3 is given with its conserved first and last residue. The D gene is left open where the match is weak. Rows give clone size only sometimes, using once, few, many, or a class for an expanded clone.

d_gene: .
j_gene: TRBJ2-5
abundance: .
v_gene: TRBV5-1
CDR3aa: CASTTGQGMKWETQYF
CDR3nt: TGCGCCAGCACCACGGGGCAGGGTATGAAGTGGGAGACCCAGTACTTC

d_gene: .
j_gene: TRBJ1-2
abundance: few
v_gene: TRBV6-5
CDR3aa: CASSAPGESLNGYTF
CDR3nt: TGTGCCAGCAGTGCCCCGGGGGAGTCCCTTAATGGCTACACCTTC

d_gene: TRBD1
j_gene: TRBJ1-1
abundance: few
v_gene: TRBV2
CDR3aa: CASRGDSTEAFF
CDR3nt: TGTGCCAGCAGGGGGGACAGCACTGAAGCTTTCTTT

d_gene: .
j_gene: TRBJ2-7
abundance: .
v_gene: TRBV2
CDR3aa: CASSDKTDSYEQYF
CDR3nt: TGTGCCAGCAGTGATAAGACAGACTCCTACGAGCAGTACTTC

d_gene: .
j_gene: TRBJ2-6
abundance: .
v_gene: TRBV27
CDR3aa: CASRRQLSGANVLTF
CDR3nt: TGTGCCAGCCGAAGGCAGCTCTCTGGGGCCAACGTCCTGACTTTC

d_gene: TRBD2
j_gene: TRBJ2-1
abundance: .
v_gene: TRBV5-4
CDR3aa: CASSSSKRENNEQFF
CDR3nt: TGTGCCAGCAGTAGTAGCAAGCGGGAGAACAATGAGCAGTTCTTC

d_gene: TRBD2
j_gene: TRBJ2-5
abundance: .
v_gene: TRBV10-3
CDR3aa: CAISESIPLRLAQETQYF
CDR3nt: TGTGCCATCAGTGAGTCGATCCCTTTAAGACTAGCCCAAGAGACCCAGTACTTC

d_gene: .
j_gene: TRBJ2-1
abundance: .
v_gene: TRBV19
CDR3aa: CASSPGGRLGEQFF
CDR3nt: TGTGCCAGTAGTCCCGGAGGGAGACTCGGGGAGCAGTTCTTC

d_gene: TRBD2
j_gene: TRBJ2-5
abundance: .
v_gene: TRBV5-5
CDR3aa: CASSWGGSQETQYF
CDR3nt: TGTGCCAGCAGTTGGGGGGGATCACAAGAGACCCAGTACTTC

d_gene: .
j_gene: TRBJ1-1
abundance: .
v_gene: TRBV19
CDR3aa: CASSTVLNTEAFF
CDR3nt: TGTGCCAGTAGTACGGTCCTCAACACTGAAGCTTTCTTT

d_gene: .
j_gene: TRBJ1-1
abundance: .
v_gene: TRBV4-1
CDR3aa: CASSQEPGPEAFF
CDR3nt: TGCGCCAGCAGCCAAGAACCAGGACCTGAAGCTTTCTTT

d_gene: .
j_gene: TRBJ2-4
abundance: .
v_gene: TRBV5-4
CDR3aa: CASSPTGTVNIQYF
CDR3nt: TGTGCCAGCAGTCCAACCGGGACGGTAAACATTCAGTACTTC

d_gene: TRBD1
j_gene: TRBJ2-2
abundance: .
v_gene: TRBV7-3
CDR3aa: CASSLTGQGLTGELFF
CDR3nt: TGTGCCAGCAGCTTAACGGGACAGGGTTTAACCGGGGAGCTGTTTTTT

d_gene: .
j_gene: TRBJ1-1
abundance: .
v_gene: TRBV5-5
CDR3aa: CARQARGTEAFF
CDR3nt: TGTGCCAGACAGGCCCGGGGCACTGAAGCTTTCTTT

d_gene: .
j_gene: TRBJ1-4
abundance: .
v_gene: TRBV14
CDR3aa: CASSRLGGGNEKLFF
CDR3nt: TGTGCCAGCAGCCGCTTAGGGGGTGGTAATGAAAAACTGTTTTTT

d_gene: .
j_gene: TRBJ1-4
abundance: .
v_gene: TRBV6-6
CDR3aa: CASSKGGGGEKLFF
CDR3nt: TGTGCCAGCAGTAAAGGGGGAGGGGGTGAAAAACTGTTTTTT

d_gene: TRBD2
j_gene: TRBJ2-2
abundance: once
v_gene: TRBV7-8
CDR3aa: CASTPLAGAVTGELFF
CDR3nt: TGTGCCAGCACCCCGTTGGCGGGAGCTGTGACCGGGGAGCTGTTTTTT

d_gene: .
j_gene: TRBJ1-6
abundance: .
v_gene: TRBV7-2
CDR3aa: CASSLARTPSSPLHF
CDR3nt: TGTGCCAGCAGCTTAGCCCGCACCCCTAGTTCACCCCTCCACTTT

d_gene: .
j_gene: TRBJ2-1
abundance: .
v_gene: TRBV11-1
CDR3aa: CASSLAGGRANEQFF
CDR3nt: TGTGCCAGCAGCTTAGCGGGGGGCAGGGCCAATGAGCAGTTCTTC

d_gene: TRBD1
j_gene: TRBJ2-1
abundance: .
v_gene: TRBV5-1
CDR3aa: CASSFAGGAYNEQFF
CDR3nt: TGCGCCAGCAGCTTTGCAGGGGGCGCCTACAATGAGCAGTTCTTC

d_gene: .
j_gene: TRBJ2-1
abundance: .
v_gene: TRBV7-9
CDR3aa: CASSKQGLAGLGEQFF
CDR3nt: TGTGCCAGCAGCAAACAGGGACTGGCGGGCTTAGGTGAGCAGTTCTTC

d_gene: .
j_gene: TRBJ1-3
abundance: .
v_gene: TRBV5-6
CDR3aa: CASSLYRSGNTIYF
CDR3nt: TGTGCCAGCAGCTTGTACCGCTCTGGAAACACCATATATTTT

d_gene: .
j_gene: TRBJ2-2
abundance: few
v_gene: TRBV6-4
CDR3aa: CASSDSIGQTGELFF
CDR3nt: TGTGCCAGCAGTGACTCAATAGGGCAGACCGGGGAGCTGTTTTTT

d_gene: .
j_gene: TRBJ2-2
abundance: .
v_gene: TRBV7-2
CDR3aa: CASSPVRGNTGELFF
CDR3nt: TGTGCCAGCAGCCCAGTCCGGGGGAACACCGGGGAGCTGTTTTTT

d_gene: TRBD2
j_gene: TRBJ2-1
abundance: once
v_gene: TRBV4-1
CDR3aa: CASSQDLAGGSYNEQFF
CDR3nt: TGCGCCAGCAGCCAAGACCTAGCGGGAGGCTCCTACAATGAGCAGTTCTTC

d_gene: .
j_gene: TRBJ1-1
abundance: .
v_gene: TRBV7-9
CDR3aa: CASSFDGVNTEAFF
CDR3nt: TGTGCCAGCAGCTTCGACGGTGTGAACACTGAAGCTTTCTTT

d_gene: .
j_gene: TRBJ1-1
abundance: .
v_gene: TRBV18
CDR3aa: CASSPQGVSTEAFF
CDR3nt: TGTGCCAGCTCACCACAGGGGGTCTCAACTGAAGCTTTCTTT

d_gene: .
j_gene: TRBJ2-6
abundance: .
v_gene: TRBV19
CDR3aa: CASRAIRSGANVLTF
CDR3nt: TGTGCCAGTAGGGCGATTCGCTCTGGGGCCAACGTCCTGACTTTC

d_gene: TRBD2
j_gene: TRBJ2-1
abundance: .
v_gene: TRBV11-2
CDR3aa: CASSWTSGSSYNEQFF
CDR3nt: TGTGCCAGCAGCTGGACTAGCGGCAGCTCCTACAATGAGCAGTTCTTC

d_gene: .
j_gene: TRBJ2-3
abundance: .
v_gene: TRBV9
CDR3aa: CASSVVSLADTQYF
CDR3nt: TGTGCCAGCAGCGTAGTATCTTTGGCAGATACGCAGTATTTT

d_gene: TRBD1
j_gene: TRBJ1-1
abundance: once
v_gene: TRBV5-1
CDR3aa: CASSPGGQGARVWSTEAFF
CDR3nt: TGCGCCAGCAGCCCTGGGGGACAGGGGGCGCGGGTTTGGAGCACTGAAGCTTTCTTT

d_gene: .
j_gene: TRBJ2-3
abundance: .
v_gene: TRBV7-2
CDR3aa: CASSPSRGARTDTQYF
CDR3nt: TGTGCCAGCAGCCCGAGCCGGGGAGCTCGCACAGATACGCAGTATTTT

d_gene: .
j_gene: TRBJ1-2
abundance: .
v_gene: TRBV5-1
CDR3aa: CASSSRTAANYGYTF
CDR3nt: TGCGCCAGCAGCTCACGGACAGCAGCTAACTATGGCTACACCTTC

d_gene: TRBD1
j_gene: TRBJ1-4
abundance: .
v_gene: TRBV5-1
CDR3aa: CASSSQGQANEKLFF
CDR3nt: TGCGCCAGCAGCTCGCAGGGACAGGCGAATGAAAAACTGTTTTTT

d_gene: .
j_gene: TRBJ2-3
abundance: .
v_gene: TRBV7-9
CDR3aa: CASSTNPTDTQYF
CDR3nt: TGTGCCAGCAGTACAAACCCAACAGATACGCAGTATTTT

d_gene: .
j_gene: TRBJ1-6
abundance: .
v_gene: TRBV7-9
CDR3aa: CASSLGTASSPLHF
CDR3nt: TGTGCCAGCAGCTTAGGGACGGCTTCATCACCCCTCCACTTT

d_gene: TRBD1
j_gene: TRBJ2-7
abundance: few
v_gene: TRBV5-1
CDR3aa: CASSPQGDYEREQYF
CDR3nt: TGCGCCAGCAGCCCCCAGGGGGATTACGAGCGCGAGCAGTACTTC

d_gene: TRBD1
j_gene: TRBJ1-2
abundance: .
v_gene: TRBV19
CDR3aa: CASSILGGDYGYTF
CDR3nt: TGTGCCAGTAGTATACTAGGGGGCGACTATGGCTACACCTTC

d_gene: .
j_gene: TRBJ2-5
abundance: .
v_gene: TRBV5-4
CDR3aa: CASSFLSLKTQYF
CDR3nt: TGTGCCAGCAGCTTTCTATCCTTAAAGACCCAGTACTTC

d_gene: .
j_gene: TRBJ1-1
abundance: .
v_gene: TRBV30
CDR3aa: CAWRTSNTEAFF
CDR3nt: TGTGCCTGGAGAACCTCGAACACTGAAGCTTTCTTT

d_gene: .
j_gene: TRBJ2-6
abundance: .
v_gene: TRBV15
CDR3aa: CATSRSISGANVLTF
CDR3nt: TGTGCCACCAGCAGATCGATCTCTGGGGCCAACGTCCTGACTTTC

d_gene: .
j_gene: TRBJ2-1
abundance: .
v_gene: TRBV7-3
CDR3aa: CASSFLYGNEQFF
CDR3nt: TGTGCCAGCAGCTTTTTGTATGGGAATGAGCAGTTCTTC

d_gene: TRBD1
j_gene: TRBJ2-5
abundance: .
v_gene: TRBV6-6
CDR3aa: CASSSWGGQGSETQYF
CDR3nt: TGTGCCAGCAGTTCCTGGGGGGGACAGGGGTCGGAGACCCAGTACTTC

d_gene: .
j_gene: TRBJ1-1
abundance: .
v_gene: TRBV19
CDR3aa: CASSIGGRLDTEAFF
CDR3nt: TGTGCCAGTAGTATTGGGGGGCGACTGGACACTGAAGCTTTCTTT

d_gene: TRBD1
j_gene: TRBJ2-5
abundance: .
v_gene: TRBV27
CDR3aa: CASSSLGQGQETQYF
CDR3nt: TGTGCCAGCAGTTCACTGGGACAGGGCCAAGAGACCCAGTACTTC

d_gene: .
j_gene: TRBJ1-3
abundance: .
v_gene: TRBV6-1
CDR3aa: CASSALLQSGNTIYF
CDR3nt: TGTGCCAGCAGTGCCTTACTCCAGTCTGGAAACACCATATATTTT

d_gene: .
j_gene: TRBJ1-1
abundance: .
v_gene: TRBV12-5
CDR3aa: CASGLVLFPGTGRNTEAFF
CDR3nt: TGTGCTAGTGGTTTGGTACTGTTCCCGGGAACAGGGAGGAACACTGAAGCTTTCTTT

d_gene: .
j_gene: TRBJ1-2
abundance: .
v_gene: TRBV7-2
CDR3aa: CASSNPANYGYTF
CDR3nt: TGTGCCAGCTCGAACCCTGCTAACTATGGCTACACCTTC

d_gene: .
j_gene: TRBJ2-7
abundance: few
v_gene: TRBV6-5
CDR3aa: CASSYPHSYEQYF
CDR3nt: TGTGCCAGCAGTTATCCCCACTCGTACGAGCAGTACTTC

d_gene: .
j_gene: TRBJ2-1
abundance: .
v_gene: TRBV28
CDR3aa: CASSTRTVANEQFF
CDR3nt: TGTGCCAGCAGTACTAGGACAGTCGCCAATGAGCAGTTCTTC

d_gene: .
j_gene: TRBJ1-4
abundance: .
v_gene: TRBV9
CDR3aa: CASSTRGEKLFF
CDR3nt: TGTGCCAGCAGCACTAGAGGAGAAAAACTGTTTTTT

d_gene: TRBD2
j_gene: TRBJ2-7
abundance: .
v_gene: TRBV28
CDR3aa: CASSLAGGQSVEQYF
CDR3nt: TGTGCCAGCAGTTTAGCGGGGGGGCAATCAGTCGAGCAGTACTTC